The 23 T cell receptor beta chains below come from one sample, sequenced in a study of T-cell reconstitution after alpha-beta-depleted transplantation in children. Unique molecular identifiers were built into the TCRbeta library. In TCRdb, the PCR reads were re-called with MiXCR into one record per CDR3 protein. The table includes around 800,000 distinct CDR3 sequences, roughly 15% detected once. The input for sequencing was PBMCs, mostly from graft donor cells, taken 360 days after TCRalphabeta/CD19-depleted stem cell transplant. The receptors derive from a male patient aged 10 to 17 who had a stem cell transplant for acute lymphoblastic leukemia, so the T cells may come from the graft donor.

The chain joins TRBV2 to TRBJ2-2; a possible D gene is TRBD1 (5 bases). Germline CDR1 reads SNHLY; CDR2 reads FYNNEI. This CDR3 has 14 residues. Deletions cut 8 bases from V and 1 base from J, with 11 bases between. Here the CDR3 DNA reads TGTGCCAGCTTACAGGTTGGGAACACCGGGGAGCTGTTTTTT. Translated: CASLQVGNTGELFF.

The chain links TRBV10-3 to TRBJ2-5; 9 nucleotides match TRBD2. The CDR3 has 15 residues. Trimming removed 3 bases from V and 5 bases from J; junction bases left unmatched: 7. Germline CDR1 ENHRY, CDR2 SYGVKD. The CDR3 DNA sequence: TGTGCCATCAGTGATCGGCTAGCGGGGTACGAGACCCAGTACTTC. Protein: CAISDRLAGYETQYF.

This clonotype turned up a few times. J is TRBJ2-3 and V is TRBV25-1; D call uncertain. Germline lookup yields CDR1 MGHDK and CDR2 SYGVNS. Deletions cut 1 base from V and 3 bases from J, with 8 bases between. This CDR3 spans 14 amino acids. CDR3 coding DNA: TGTGCCAGCAGTGAATTGGACGGTACAGATACGCAGTATTTT. Translated, it gives CASSELDGTDTQYF.

This clonotype has more than one count but fewer than ten. V usage is TRBV27 and J usage is TRBJ2-7; tentatively, D is TRBD2 (6 bases). The V end was cut by 6 bases, the J end by 3 bases, with 15 bases between. The CDR3 has 14 amino acids. CDR1 is MNHEY and CDR2 is SMNVEV in the germline V gene (reference sequence). The DNA of the CDR3 is TGTGCCAGCAGCCGAACCACTAGCAACTACGAGCAGTACTTC. Protein: CASSRTTSNYEQYF.

This clonotype was counted a few times. Because the CDR3's place on the DNA is in doubt, the DNA is left out and the CDR3 is given as listed by TCRdb. This rearrangement joins TRBV12-3 or TRBV12-4 to TRBJ1-4; the table names TRBD1, a call not compared with the DNA. Including both end residues, the CDR3 is 17 amino acids long. The CDR3 sequence is CASSLSVLRGRGEKLFF.

This clonotype was seen many times. The genes are TRBV7-9 and TRBJ1-5; no clear D. The CDR3 has 14 amino acids. The V end was cut by 0 bases, the J end by 6 bases, with 9 bases between. CDR1 is SEHNR, CDR2 FQNEAQ, per germline (reference sequence). CDR3 sequence: CASSLAGIGQPQHF. DNA for the CDR3: TGTGCCAGCAGCTTAGCTGGGATAGGTCAGCCCCAGCATTTT.

This clonotype came up a few times. The chain recombines TRBV25-1 with TRBJ2-1; 11 bases align to TRBD2. The trim removed 6 bases at V and 4 bases at J, leaving 14 bases unmatched. The CDR3 contains 18 residues. Germline V gene data show CDR1 as MGHDK and CDR2 as SYGVNS. CDR3 sequence: CASSVPTIVAGGYNEQFF. In DNA form, the CDR3 reads TGTGCCAGCAGCGTGCCAACCATTGTAGCGGGAGGGTACAATGAGCAGTTCTTC. The entire variable domain, with the rest obtained from reference TRBV25-1 and TRBJ2-1, is as follows: EADIYQTPRYLVIGTGKKITLECSQTMGHDKMYWYQQDPGMELHLIHYSYGVNSTEKGDLSSESTVSRIRTEHFPLTLESARPSHTSQYLCASSVPTIVAGGYNEQFFGPGTRLTVL.

This clonotype came up a few times. The gene calls are TRBV6-2 or TRBV6-3 and TRBJ2-3; D possibly corresponds to TRBD2 (6 bases). The V and J ends lost 4 bases and 0 bases respectively, with 17 bases between them. CDR3 size: 17 residues. From germline, CDR1 is MNHEY and CDR2 SVGEGT. CDR3 sequence reads: CASSSSLGGPSTDTQYF. The CDR3 nucleotides are TGTGCCAGCAGTTCATCCTTGGGAGGCCCCAGCACAGATACGCAGTATTTT.

This chain uses TRBV6-1 with TRBJ2-7; no firm D call. V was cut by 5 bases and J by 4 bases, with 12 bases left in between. The CDR3 length is 13 residues. CDR1 is MNHNS and CDR2 is SASEGT in the germline V gene. The DNA for the CDR3 is TGTGCCAGCAGTCGAAAGTCACAGTACGAGCAGTACTTC. Its translation: CASSRKSQYEQYF.

The chain has TRBV20-1 and TRBJ1-1; no definite D call. Trimming shortened V by 6 bases and J by 4 bases, and 9 bases separated the two germline ends. This CDR3 spans 11 amino acids. The V gene's germline CDR1 is DFQATT and CDR2 SNEGSKA (reference sequence). For the CDR3, the DNA is TGCAGTGCCCCGACACCCACTGAAGCTTTCTTT. It encodes CSAPTPTEAFF.

This clonotype was observed many times. In DNA form, the CDR3 reads TGCGCCAGCAGCTTGGTCCGGGTCGGCGGCGAGCAGTACTTC. This sequence encodes CASSLVRVGGEQYF. The chain employs TRBV5-1 and TRBJ2-7; no clear D. This CDR3 has 14 amino acids. CDR1 is SGHRS, CDR2 YFSETQ, per germline. V shed 0 bases and J shed 6 bases, with 13 bases lying between them. The full variable domain, rest sourced from reference TRBV5-1 and TRBJ2-7, is KAGVTQTPRYLIKTRGQQVTLSCSPISGHRSVSWYQQTPGQGLQFLFEYFSETQRNKGNFPGRFSGRQFSNSRSEMNVSTLELGDSALYLCASSLVRVGGEQYFGPGTRLTVT.

The chain employs TRBV29-1 and TRBJ2-3; 7 nucleotides agree with TRBD2. There are 14 residues in the CDR3. Germline lookup yields CDR1 SQVTM and CDR2 ANQGSEA. The V and J ends lost 4 bases and 3 bases, in that order; junction bases with no gene match: 7. The CDR3 sequence is CSVARAGRTDTQYF. The CDR3, as DNA: TGCAGCGTTGCTAGAGCGGGAAGGACAGATACGCAGTATTTT.

In its sample, this clonotype was seen a few times. The V and J genes are TRBV3-1 and TRBJ2-3; 11 bases line up with TRBD1. V lost 1 base and J lost 6; bases outside the gene matches: 9. This CDR3 contains 17 residues. In germline, CDR1 is LGHDT, CDR2 YNNKEL (reference sequence). CDR3 sequence: CASSQVGQGASVDTQYF. For the CDR3, the DNA is TGTGCCAGCAGCCAAGTAGGACAGGGGGCGTCTGTTGATACGCAGTATTTT.

The J gene is TRBJ2-1, the V gene TRBV27, with TRBD2 matching over 9 bases. Germline V lookup: CDR1 MNHEY, CDR2 SMNVEV (reference sequence). J was trimmed by 1 base and V by 1 base; bases with no gene match: 8. CDR3 size: 18 residues. CDR3 loop: CASSLYSGTSLSYNEQFF. In DNA form, the CDR3 reads TGTGCCAGCAGTTTATATAGTGGGACTAGCCTGTCCTACAATGAGCAGTTCTTC.

V gene TRBV4-2 combines with J gene TRBJ2-1; maybe TRBD1 (7 bases). The CDR3 is made up of 14 amino acids. V was cut by 4 bases and J by 8 bases, with 15 bases left in between. Germline V gives CDR1 LGHNA, CDR2 YNFKEQ. CDR3 in amino acids: CASSPGLRGDEQFF. DNA of the CDR3: TGTGCCAGCAGCCCGGGGCTCAGGGGGGATGAGCAGTTCTTC.

This clonotype has more than one count but fewer than ten. The chain is built from TRBV15 and TRBJ2-7; TRBD2 is a possible D gene (6 bases). V was pared by 6 bases and J by 5 bases, with 17 bases between. Germline V lookup: CDR1 LNHNV, CDR2 YYDKDF (reference sequence). The CDR3 is 14 amino acids. Written as DNA, the CDR3 is TGTGCCACCAGGGACCGGGACTTGACTGACGAGCAGTACTTC. It is translated as CATRDRDLTDEQYF.

The V gene is TRBV9, the J gene TRBJ1-2, with D unresolved. V was clipped by 2 bases and J by 5 bases, with 16 bases between them. The CDR3 loop spans 15 amino acids. In germline, CDR1 is SGDLS, CDR2 YYNGEE. The CDR3 spells CASSVGGAARYGYTF. In DNA form, the CDR3 reads TGTGCCAGCAGCGTGGGAGGAGCCGCACGTTATGGCTACACCTTC.

The J gene is TRBJ2-5, the V gene TRBV3-1; the D is unclear. Trimming cost V 2 bases and J 5 bases, with 12 bases left between them. The CDR3 covers 14 residues. Germline V lookup: CDR1 LGHDT, CDR2 YNNKEL (reference sequence). CDR3 sequence reads: CASSQISQEETQYF. As DNA, the CDR3 is TGTGCCAGCAGCCAAATTAGCCAAGAGGAGACCCAGTACTTC.

J is TRBJ2-1 and V is TRBV4-1, with D possibly being TRBD2 (5 bases). The ends were cut back, 4 bases at V and 6 bases at J, with 19 bases in the middle. Looked up from germline, CDR1 is MGHRA and CDR2 is YSYEKL. This CDR3 spans 16 amino acids. The CDR3 DNA sequence: TGCGCCAGCAGCCTCTTACTTAGATCGAGGGTCAATGAGCAGTTCTTC. Translated, it gives CASSLLLRSRVNEQFF.

This clonotype was observed a few times. The chain has TRBV13 and TRBJ2-7; D is uncertain. V gave up 5 bases and J gave up 0 bases, with 8 bases separating them. The CDR3 is made up of 13 amino acids. Germline CDR1 reads PRHDT; CDR2 reads FYEKMQ (reference sequence). CDR3 nucleotides: TGTGCCAGCAGCGCCACGTCCTCCTACGAGCAGTACTTC. This sequence encodes CASSATSSYEQYF.

As regards this clonotype: Being one base from a much bigger clone, this may be a read error. The chain has TRBV4-1 and TRBJ2-5; D is perhaps TRBD2 (5 bases). V gave up 1 base and J gave up 0 bases, with 6 bases separating them. The CDR3 runs 14 residues. The germline V gene has CDR1 MGHRA and CDR2 YSYEKL. CDR3 in DNA: TGCGCCAGCAGCCAAGGGGAGTACCAAGAGACCCAGTACTTC. It codes for CASSQGEYQETQYF.

This clonotype occurred a few times. J is TRBJ2-2 and V is TRBV5-1, with 8 bases fitting TRBD2. The CDR3 sequence is 16 residues long. The junction had 2 bases not matched to a gene; V was cut back by 0 bases and J by 1 base. Germline assignment: CDR1 SGHRS and CDR2 YFSETQ. CDR3 sequence: CASSLGTSQNTGELFF. Here the CDR3 DNA reads TGCGCCAGCAGCTTGGGGACTAGCCAGAACACCGGGGAGCTGTTTTTT. The complete variable domain, with remaining parts taken from reference TRBV5-1 and TRBJ2-2, reads KAGVTQTPRYLIKTRGQQVTLSCSPISGHRSVSWYQQTPGQGLQFLFEYFSETQRNKGNFPGRFSGRQFSNSRSEMNVSTLELGDSALYLCASSLGTSQNTGELFFGEGSRLTVL.

This clonotype was recorded at least ten times. V gene TRBV29-1 combines with J gene TRBJ2-7; D may be TRBD2 (5 bases). In germline, CDR1 is SQVTM, CDR2 ANQGSEA. This CDR3 has 13 residues. V dropped 4 bases and J dropped 1 base, with 11 bases sitting between them. The CDR3 DNA follows: TGCAGCGTTGTGGCGGGCTCTTCCTACGAGCAGTACTTC. It encodes CSVVAGSSYEQYF.